These T cell receptor beta chains were read from a single sample in a study of T cells after yellow fever vaccination. One entry per CDR3 protein results from TCRdb running MiXCR on the 5' RACE reads. This sample carries 300,000 to 350,000 distinct CDR3 sequences, approximately 3.9% of them seen once, and the ten largest clones take roughly a quarter. Material: PBMCs, obtained 5 days after the yellow fever booster vaccination. These receptors were collected from a man between 18 and 35 years old who received the YFV17D yellow fever vaccine. CDR3s include the opening cysteine and the closing phenylalanine or tryptophan. The D gene is left open where the match is weak. Clone size appears in some rows only: once, few, many, or a class for an expanded clone.

NA	many	TRBV6-2/TRBV6-3	TRBJ2-5	TGTGCCAGCAGTTACCTAGTACGGGAGACCCAGTACTTC	CASSYLVRETQYF
NA	many	TRBV5-1	TRBJ2-3	TGCGCCAGCAGCCCCATGCGCCCCGCAGATACGCAGTATTTT	CASSPMRPADTQYF
NA	few	TRBV24-1	TRBJ2-2	TGTGCCACCAGTCCCTCTGGAGCCGGGGAGCTGTTTTTT	CATSPSGAGELFF
TRBD2	NA	TRBV3-1	TRBJ2-1	TGTGCCAGCAGCCCCCGAGAGCGGGGGGAGCAGTTCTTC	CASSPRERGEQFF
NA	many	TRBV7-9	TRBJ2-3	TGTGCCAGCAGCTTGAAAGGCGCGGATACGCAGTATTTT	CASSLKGADTQYF
NA	many	TRBV7-2	TRBJ2-3	TGTGCCAGCAGCCTGGGGGGCCCTAGCACAGATACGCAGTATTTT	CASSLGGPSTDTQYF
NA	few	TRBV29-1	TRBJ1-4	TGCAGCGCCGCACAAGGGAATGAAAAACTGTTTTTT	CSAAQGNEKLFF
TRBD2	NA	TRBV7-2	TRBJ2-3	TGTGCCAGCAGCCCGGTCCCTCCAGCGGGGGGTTCAGATACGCAGTATTTT	CASSPVPPAGGSDTQYF
NA	few	TRBV10-3	TRBJ2-1	TGTGCCATCCGGGATGTGCGGCCGCAAAGGTCTAGCGCCTACAATGAGCAGTTCTTC	CAIRDVRPQRSSAYNEQFF
NA	many	TRBV15	TRBJ1-5	TGTGCCACCAGCAGAGATAACAGAATAAGCAATCAGCCCCAGCATTTT	CATSRDNRISNQPQHF
NA	few	TRBV3-1	TRBJ1-2	TGTGCCAGCAGCCTGGGGGGTAGGGACTCCTATGGCTACACCTTC	CASSLGGRDSYGYTF
NA	NA	TRBV9	TRBJ2-1	TGTGCCAGCAGCGTAGGTGGAGGTTGGAGCAATGAGCAGTTCTTC	CASSVGGGWSNEQFF
NA	many	TRBV29-1	TRBJ2-2	TGCAGCGTCGGGTCCCGGGACGGGTTGGCCGGGGAGCTGTTTTTT	CSVGSRDGLAGELFF
TRBD1	NA	TRBV7-2	TRBJ1-1	TGTGCCAGCACCAACAGGGGGGGCGCCAGCACTGAAGCTTTCTTT	CASTNRGGASTEAFF
NA	many	TRBV20-1	TRBJ2-5	TGCAGTGCACGGACCGGGACAGAGACCCAGTACTTC	CSARTGTETQYF
NA	few	TRBV7-4	TRBJ2-5	TGTGCCAGCAGCTTAGTCTACGGACAAGAGACCCAGTACTTC	CASSLVYGQETQYF
NA	few	TRBV27	TRBJ2-5	TGTGCCAGCAGTCCGTCGTGGGGTAATCATCGGGAGACCCAGTACTTC	CASSPSWGNHRETQYF
NA	NA	TRBV7-6	TRBJ1-5	TGTGCCAGCAGCCCGAGGACGGATCAGCCCCAGCATTTT	CASSPRTDQPQHF
NA	few	TRBV7-2	TRBJ1-2	TGTGCCAGCAGCCTGGGACCGGGGGGAGGCTACACCTTC	CASSLGPGGGYTF
NA	NA	TRBV7-2	TRBJ2-3	TGTGCCAGCAGCTTAGGTGACAACCTCGCGGATACGCAGTATTTT	CASSLGDNLADTQYF
TRBD1	NA	TRBV6-5	TRBJ2-1	TGTGCCAGCAGTTGGGACAGGGTCGACAATGAGCAGTTCTTC	CASSWDRVDNEQFF
TRBD2	many	TRBV20-1	TRBJ2-7	TGCAGTGCTAGAGTTGGTAGCGGGTACGAGCAGTACTTC	CSARVGSGYEQYF
TRBD1	many	TRBV5-1	TRBJ1-1	TGCGCCAGCAGCTTGGCTACAGGGGATCGGGGCACTGAAGCTTTCTTT	CASSLATGDRGTEAFF
TRBD1	few	TRBV5-1	TRBJ2-3	TGCGCCAGCAGCTTTTCACAGGGGGCTTCAGATACGCAGTATTTT	CASSFSQGASDTQYF
NA	many	TRBV20-1	TRBJ2-5	TGCAGTGCTCGGGTCTCGGCAATAGGGACCCAGTACTTC	CSARVSAIGTQYF
NA	few	TRBV6-5	TRBJ1-2	TGTGCCAGCAGTTACTCGGAGGTTGACTATGGCTACACCTTC	CASSYSEVDYGYTF
NA	many	TRBV11-2	TRBJ1-2	TGTGCCAGCAGCTCGACAAGCAGCAGTAACTATGGCTACACCTTC	CASSSTSSSNYGYTF
TRBD2	many	TRBV11-2	TRBJ2-3	TGTGCCAGCAGCCAAATAGCGGGGGGGCCTAGGCAGTATTTT	CASSQIAGGPRQYF
NA	few	TRBV7-9	TRBJ1-1	TGTGCCAGCAGCTTAGATGGTCGGCGCGGGGTAGTTGAAACTGAAGCTTTCTTT	CASSLDGRRGVVETEAFF
TRBD2	many	TRBV7-8	TRBJ2-5	TGTGCCAGCAGCGCCCTAGCGGAGCAAGAGACCCAGTACTTC	CASSALAEQETQYF
NA	many	TRBV12-3/TRBV12-4	TRBJ1-2	TGTGCCAGCAGTTTTAATGGGCCCAACTATGGCTACACCTTC	CASSFNGPNYGYTF
NA	NA	TRBV6-5	TRBJ2-5	TGTGCCAGCAGCCCAAGCCAGGGGATGCGAGAGACCCAGTACTTC	CASSPSQGMRETQYF
NA	many	TRBV6-5	TRBJ1-5	TGTGCCAGCAGTTACGCGGGAGAGCAGCCCCAGCATTTT	CASSYAGEQPQHF
NA	many	TRBV6-2/TRBV6-3	TRBJ1-1	TGTGCCAGCAGTAGGGTTATGAACACTGAAGCTTTCTTT	CASSRVMNTEAFF
TRBD1	NA	TRBV6-5	TRBJ1-6	TGTGCCAGCAGTAGCAGGGGACAGGCCTTCTATAATTCACCCCTCCACTTT	CASSSRGQAFYNSPLHF
NA	many	TRBV6-5	TRBJ1-1	TGTGCCAGCAGAACGGATACCTATGACACTGAAGCTTTCTTT	CASRTDTYDTEAFF
NA	few	TRBV6-2/TRBV6-3	TRBJ1-5	TGTGCCAGCAGGTACGAACAGGGTGTGAATCAGCCCCAGCATTTT	CASRYEQGVNQPQHF
NA	few	TRBV20-1	TRBJ2-5	TGCAGTGCCTTGGGCCTTGGGCAAGAGACCCAGTACTTC	CSALGLGQETQYF
NA	few	TRBV4-3	TRBJ1-2	TGCGCCAGCAGCCATCCCCGGTGGGAGGACCGGGGAGTAGCTAACTATGGCTACACCTTC	CASSHPRWEDRGVANYGYTF
NA	few	TRBV29-1	TRBJ1-1	TGCAGCGTTGAACCTTTGATGAACACTGAAGCTTTCTTT	CSVEPLMNTEAFF
TRBD1	few	TRBV19	TRBJ2-3	TGTGCCAGTAACGACAGGGATCCAGATACGCAGTATTTT	CASNDRDPDTQYF
NA	few	TRBV20-1	TRBJ2-6	TGCAGTGCTAGAAAAGGGTACTCTGGGGCCAACGTCCTGACTTTC	CSARKGYSGANVLTF
NA	many	TRBV5-1	TRBJ2-2	TGCGCCAGCAGCTTGGTAACGGCAGGGACCGGGGAGCTGTTTTTT	CASSLVTAGTGELFF
NA	NA	TRBV10-2	TRBJ2-7	TGCGCCAGCAAAGGGGCCCCCTACGAGCAGTACTTC	CASKGAPYEQYF
TRBD1	many	TRBV5-1	TRBJ1-2	TGCGCCAGCAGCTTAGGGGGCGCCGGCTATGGCTACACCTTC	CASSLGGAGYGYTF
TRBD2	few	TRBV4-3	TRBJ2-5	TGCGCCAGCAGCCTCGGGACTAGCGGTTCGGAGACCCAGTACTTC	CASSLGTSGSETQYF
TRBD1	many	TRBV20-1	TRBJ1-2	TGCAGTGCACCGACCTTTGACAGGGCCTATGGCTACACCTTC	CSAPTFDRAYGYTF
NA	NA	TRBV3-1	TRBJ1-1	TGTGCCAGCAGCCAAGAGAAGGTGAACACTGAAGCTTTCTTT	CASSQEKVNTEAFF